This is a list of T cell receptor beta chains from one sample in a study of T cell responses to AZD1222 COVID-19 vaccine. Method: immunoSEQ multiplex PCR; TCRdb's copy keeps in-frame clones and lacks some. Of 89,000 or so clones in the sample, about 86% were seen once. Sequencing used peripheral blood, obtained 28 days after the second AZD1222 dose. These receptors were obtained from an adult who received the AZD1222 COVID-19 vaccine. Each CDR3 is given with its conserved first and last residue. The D gene is left open where the match is weak. A row's size may be missing; if present it is once, few, many or a size class.

abundance | d_gene | j_gene | v_gene | CDR3nt | CDR3aa
NA | NA | TRBJ1-1 | TRBV5-8 | TGTGCCAGCCGGTCTCTTAGTACAGGGTTTGGTTACACTGAAGCTTTCTTT | CASRSLSTGFGYTEAFF
NA | TRBD1 | TRBJ1-5 | TRBV19 | TGTGCCAGTATTACAGGGGTGGGCCAGCCCCAGCATTTT | CASITGVGQPQHF
NA | NA | TRBJ1-1 | TRBV28 | TGTGCCAGCAGTCCCCCGGGGCTAAACACTGAAGCTTTCTTT | CASSPPGLNTEAFF
NA | TRBD2 | TRBJ2-2 | TRBV19 | TGTGCCAGTAGAGCGGGGGGTGGGACCGGGGAGCTGTTTTTT | CASRAGGGTGELFF
NA | NA | TRBJ2-2 | TRBV28 | TGTGCCAGCAGTCCGAGGGACACCGACTTGACCTTTGACACCGGGGAGCTGTTTTTT | CASSPRDTDLTFDTGELFF
few | TRBD2 | TRBJ2-7 | TRBV10-1 | TGCGCCAGCAGCCCACTAGCGGGGGGCTACGAGCAGTACTTC | CASSPLAGGYEQYF
NA | NA | TRBJ2-1 | TRBV19 | TGTGCCAGTAGTATCACCGGGACTCACAATGAGCAGTTCTTC | CASSITGTHNEQFF
NA | NA | TRBJ2-2 | TRBV6-6 | TGTGCCAGCACCCCGACGGCGAACACCGGGGAGCTGTTTTTT | CASTPTANTGELFF
NA | TRBD1 | TRBJ2-2 | TRBV6-6 | TGTGCCAGCAGTCCCGGACAGGGCAACGCGAACACCGGGGAGCTGTTTTTT | CASSPGQGNANTGELFF
NA | TRBD2 | TRBJ2-6 | TRBV28 | TGTGCCAGCAGTTCCTACCTAGCGGCTGGGGCCAACGTCCTGACTTTC | CASSSYLAAGANVLTF
NA | TRBD2 | TRBJ2-3 | TRBV28 | TGTGCCAGCGCAGAGGGAGGGTTGACAGATACGCAGTATTTT | CASAEGGLTDTQYF
NA | NA | TRBJ2-1 | TRBV27 | TGTGCCAGCAGATTCCAGGGATTTCAAACTAATGAGCAGTTCTTC | CASRFQGFQTNEQFF
NA | TRBD2 | TRBJ2-1 | TRBV28 | TGTGCCAGCAGTTTGGCTAGCGGGGGGGATAGCTCCTACAATGAGCAGTTCTTC | CASSLASGGDSSYNEQFF
NA | NA | TRBJ2-1 | TRBV5-1 | TGCGCCAGCAGCTTGCGGCCTAGCGTGGGCCAGGTGAATGAGCAGTTCTTC | CASSLRPSVGQVNEQFF
NA | NA | TRBJ2-7 | TRBV24-1 | TGTGCCACCGCAGGACAGCCCCCGGACTTGGAGCAGTACTTC | CATAGQPPDLEQYF
NA | TRBD2 | TRBJ2-2 | TRBV28 | TGTGCCAGCAGTTTAGAAGCGGGAGGGCTACGGACCGGGGAGCTGTTTTTT | CASSLEAGGLRTGELFF
few | NA | TRBJ1-4 | TRBV7-2 | TGTGCCACCTCCCGCCAGCCGGGAGGTGAAAAACTGTTTTTT | CATSRQPGGEKLFF
NA | NA | TRBJ1-1 | TRBV30 | TGTGCCTGGAGTCCGTGGACAGAAGCTTTCTTT | CAWSPWTEAFF
NA | NA | TRBJ1-3 | TRBV5-1 | TGCGCCAGCAGCTCGAACCAGGGCTCTGGAAACACCATATATTTT | CASSSNQGSGNTIYF
few | NA | TRBJ2-7 | TRBV5-3 | TGTGCCAGAAGCGCCCAGGAAGGGTACGAGCAGTACTTC | CARSAQEGYEQYF
NA | NA | TRBJ1-5 | TRBV6-6 | TGTGCCAGCAGTCAAACTATCGGGTCAAATAGCAATCAGCCCCAGCATTTT | CASSQTIGSNSNQPQHF
NA | NA | TRBJ1-2 | TRBV6-1 | TGTGCCAGCAGTGATTGGGGGTATGGCTACACCTTC | CASSDWGYGYTF
NA | NA | TRBJ1-6 | TRBV18 | TGTGCCAGCTCCCGGGACGTGAGCTCCTATAATTCACCCCTCCACTTT | CASSRDVSSYNSPLHF
NA | NA | TRBJ1-5 | TRBV5-1 | TGCGCCAGCAGCTTGGCTCCCGGACCCCTGCAGCCCCAGCATTTT | CASSLAPGPLQPQHF
NA | NA | TRBJ1-1 | TRBV7-9 | TGTGCCAGCCCCGCGACCAGTATGAACACTGAAGCTTTCTTT | CASPATSMNTEAFF
NA | TRBD1 | TRBJ1-2 | TRBV19 | TGTGCCAGTAGTATAGTCCCCGGGACAGGGTTGGGCTACACCTTC | CASSIVPGTGLGYTF
NA | NA | TRBJ1-5 | TRBV28 | TGTGCCAGCACCCCTGGGCAGGGCAATCAGCCCCAGCATTTT | CASTPGQGNQPQHF
NA | TRBD2 | TRBJ2-5 | TRBV11-2 | TGTGCCAGCAGCCCCTTAGCGGGAGAAGAGACCCAGTACTTC | CASSPLAGEETQYF
NA | NA | TRBJ1-5 | TRBV28 | TGTGCCAGCAGTTTAGGTGCGAATCAGCCCCAGCATTTT | CASSLGANQPQHF
NA | NA | TRBJ2-2 | TRBV12-3/TRBV12-4 | TGTGCCACGGCCGGGACCACCACCGGGGAGCTGTTTTTT | CATAGTTTGELFF
NA | NA | TRBJ1-5 | TRBV28 | TGTGCCAGCAGATTGGGGGGCGGTTGGCCCCAGCATTTT | CASRLGGGWPQHF
NA | TRBD1 | TRBJ2-5 | TRBV7-2 | TGTGCCAGCAGTCTCGACAGGGGGGGAGAGACCCAGTACTTC | CASSLDRGGETQYF
few | NA | TRBJ2-5 | TRBV5-4 | TGTGCCAGCAGCACCGAGACGGTACGAGAGACCCAGTACTTC | CASSTETVRETQYF
NA | TRBD1 | TRBJ1-5 | TRBV4-1 | TGCGCCAGCAGCCAAGATAGGGGACAGGGCGGTCAGCCCCAGCATTTT | CASSQDRGQGGQPQHF
NA | NA | TRBJ1-1 | TRBV7-3 | TGTGCCAGCAGCTCACAAGGAAGTGGGAACACTGAAGCTTTCTTT | CASSSQGSGNTEAFF
once | TRBD1 | TRBJ1-1 | TRBV28 | TGTGCCATCCACCGACAGGGGAACACTGAAGCTTTCTTT | CAIHRQGNTEAFF
once | NA | TRBJ1-5 | TRBV19 | TGTGCCAGTAGTATCTCTGGGGGCGGTCAGCCCCAGCATTTT | CASSISGGGQPQHF
NA | TRBD1 | TRBJ2-7 | TRBV11-2 | TGTGCCAGCAGCGCAAGACAGGGGAGCGAGCAGTACTTC | CASSARQGSEQYF
NA | NA | TRBJ1-1 | TRBV6-2/TRBV6-3 | TGTGCCAGCAGTTACTCGGACGGGGGGGACACTGAAGCTTTCTTT | CASSYSDGGDTEAFF
NA | TRBD2 | TRBJ2-2 | TRBV7-9 | TGTGCCAGCAGCTTTAGCGGGGGGTTCGCGAACACCGGGGAGCTGTTTTTT | CASSFSGGFANTGELFF
once | TRBD2 | TRBJ2-7 | TRBV28 | TGTGCCAGCAGTTTCTGGACTAGCGGGAGACCCGGCGAGCAGTACTTC | CASSFWTSGRPGEQYF
few | TRBD2 | TRBJ2-7 | TRBV7-2 | TGTGCCAGCAGCTTTCGCGGCGGGAGGTCCTACGAGCAGTACTTC | CASSFRGGRSYEQYF
NA | NA | TRBJ1-2 | TRBV6-2/TRBV6-3 | TGTGCCAGCAGTCAACGATGGGGAGGGAATGGCTACACCTTC | CASSQRWGGNGYTF
NA | TRBD1 | TRBJ1-2 | TRBV6-2/TRBV6-3 | TGTGCCAGCAGTTACCGGGACAGGATCTATGGCTACACCTTC | CASSYRDRIYGYTF
NA | NA | TRBJ2-1 | TRBV29-1 | TGCAGCGTTGGGTCTGGGGAGGCTTACAATGAGCAGTTCTTC | CSVGSGEAYNEQFF
NA | TRBD1 | TRBJ2-3 | TRBV28 | TGTGCCAGCATGGGGACAGGAGCCGCCCAAAGCACAGATACGCAGTATTTT | CASMGTGAAQSTDTQYF
NA | NA | TRBJ1-5 | TRBV28 | TGTGCCAGCAGCCAGGGGCCGGGGAGCAATCAGCCCCAGCATTTT | CASSQGPGSNQPQHF
NA | NA | TRBJ1-5 | TRBV28 | TGTGCCAGCGTCCAAGGCGGAGGGGCCCAGCATTTT | CASVQGGGAQHF